This T cell receptor beta chain stems from a study of cytomegalovirus exposure and HLA in healthy donors. Study-wide results and limits: A link between a missense DCLRE1C variant and TCR beta V- and J-gene trimming emerged from a later analysis. Across donors, presence/absence analyses took sequencing depth to be roughly uniform. A previous analysis found most TCR beta V segments productive roughly 87% or roughly 30% of the time. By a later analysis, the bulk of CMV-associated TCR beta chains appeared HLA-restricted.

V gave up 5 bases and J gave up 4 bases; unmatched junction bases: 12. This CDR3 contains 17 residues. Germline V gene data show CDR1 as LGHNT and CDR2 as FRNRAP. About this clone: Its target is unknown.

The PCR ran on 60 Vbeta and 13 Jbeta primers. Produced via immunoSEQ multiplex PCR; TCRdb's table is partial and in-frame only. Of about 210,000 clones detected, over 75% appear once; the ten largest clones hold around 9.6%. The sequenced material came from PBMCs. The chain links TRBV12-5 to TRBJ1-3, with TRBD1 matching 9 bases. This receptor was obtained from a woman aged 50 to 60 in good health and CMV-seropositive. In DNA, the CDR3 is TGTGCTAGTGGTCCGGGACAGGGCCAACCGGGGGGAAACACCATATATTTT. Protein sequence: CASGPGQGQPGGNTIYF. Filled out from reference TRBV12-5 and TRBJ1-3, the complete variable domain reads DARVTQTPRHKVTEMGQEVTMRCQPILGHNTVFWYRQTMMQGLELLAYFRNRAPLDDSGMPKDRFSAEMPDATLATLKIQPSEPRDSAVYFCASGPGQGQPGGNTIYFGEGSWLTVV.